The sample holds many counts of the clone carrying this T cell receptor (beta chain). The antigen is unknown. The CDR3 runs 16 residues. J was trimmed by 7 bases and V by 1 base; bases with no gene match: 13. In germline, CDR1 is DFQATT, CDR2 SNEGSKA (reference sequence). As it was prepared, the TCRbeta library received unique molecular identifiers. TCRdb re-called the PCR reads through MiXCR, storing one row per CDR3 protein. This sample carries about 460,000 distinct CDR3 sequences, roughly an eighth of them seen once, and the ten largest clones take around 13%. The data are from a study of T-cell reconstitution after alpha-beta-depleted transplantation in children. Overall study findings and caveats: Newly generated T cells supplied most T-cell counts and diversity one year post-transplant.

This TCR came from a female patient aged 2-15 years who had a stem cell transplant for aplastic anemia, so the T cells may come from the graft donor. The chain combines TRBV20-1 with TRBJ2-5, with 9 nucleotides matching TRBD1. The input for sequencing was PBMCs, mostly from graft donor cells, taken 180 days after TCRalphabeta/CD19-depleted stem cell transplant. CDR3 sequence: CSARVYQTGGGGTQYF. The CDR3 DNA reads as TGCAGTGCTAGAGTTTACCAGACAGGGGGAGGGGGGACCCAGTACTTC.